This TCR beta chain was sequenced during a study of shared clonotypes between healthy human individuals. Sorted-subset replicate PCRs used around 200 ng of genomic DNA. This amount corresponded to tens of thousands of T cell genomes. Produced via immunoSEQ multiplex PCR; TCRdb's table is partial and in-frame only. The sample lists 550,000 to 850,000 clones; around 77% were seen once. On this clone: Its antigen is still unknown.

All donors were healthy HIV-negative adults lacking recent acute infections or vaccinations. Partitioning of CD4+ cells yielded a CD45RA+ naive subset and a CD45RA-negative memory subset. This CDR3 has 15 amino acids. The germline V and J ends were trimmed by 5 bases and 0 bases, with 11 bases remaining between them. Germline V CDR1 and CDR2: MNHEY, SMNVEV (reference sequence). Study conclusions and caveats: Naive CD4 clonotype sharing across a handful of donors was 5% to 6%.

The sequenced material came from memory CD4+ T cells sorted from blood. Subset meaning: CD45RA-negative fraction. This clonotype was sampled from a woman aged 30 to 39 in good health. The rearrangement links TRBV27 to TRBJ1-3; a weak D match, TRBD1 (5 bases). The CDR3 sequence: CASSRTQGSGNTIYF. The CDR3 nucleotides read TGTGCCAGCAGTCGCACTCAGGGCTCTGGAAACACCATATATTTT.